The clone carrying this TCR beta chain appeared a single time. The target antigen is unknown. The source of the sample is a study of response to subunit inactivated influenza vaccine. Study outcomes and limitations: With each seasonal influenza vaccination, the authors suggested, few new T cells are recruited.

Deletions cut 0 bases from V and 0 bases from J, with 12 bases between. CDR3 size: 17 residues. CDR1 is SGHDN and CDR2 is FVKESK in the germline V gene. TCRdb used MiXCR to reprocess the RT-PCR reads, holding one entry per CDR3 protein. The sample includes 550,000 to 800,000 distinct CDR3 sequences, 15% to 18% of them seen just once. V usage is TRBV14 and J usage is TRBJ2-4; tentative D call: TRBD2 (5 bases). The receptor comes from a man aged 45-60 years who received an inactivated influenza vaccine. This specimen consisted of PBMCs from blood, obtained 11 to 12 days after vaccination. The CDR3 sequence is CASSQDFGGLAKNIQYF. CDR3 in DNA: TGTGCCAGCAGCCAAGACTTCGGTGGACTAGCCAAAAACATTCAGTACTTC.